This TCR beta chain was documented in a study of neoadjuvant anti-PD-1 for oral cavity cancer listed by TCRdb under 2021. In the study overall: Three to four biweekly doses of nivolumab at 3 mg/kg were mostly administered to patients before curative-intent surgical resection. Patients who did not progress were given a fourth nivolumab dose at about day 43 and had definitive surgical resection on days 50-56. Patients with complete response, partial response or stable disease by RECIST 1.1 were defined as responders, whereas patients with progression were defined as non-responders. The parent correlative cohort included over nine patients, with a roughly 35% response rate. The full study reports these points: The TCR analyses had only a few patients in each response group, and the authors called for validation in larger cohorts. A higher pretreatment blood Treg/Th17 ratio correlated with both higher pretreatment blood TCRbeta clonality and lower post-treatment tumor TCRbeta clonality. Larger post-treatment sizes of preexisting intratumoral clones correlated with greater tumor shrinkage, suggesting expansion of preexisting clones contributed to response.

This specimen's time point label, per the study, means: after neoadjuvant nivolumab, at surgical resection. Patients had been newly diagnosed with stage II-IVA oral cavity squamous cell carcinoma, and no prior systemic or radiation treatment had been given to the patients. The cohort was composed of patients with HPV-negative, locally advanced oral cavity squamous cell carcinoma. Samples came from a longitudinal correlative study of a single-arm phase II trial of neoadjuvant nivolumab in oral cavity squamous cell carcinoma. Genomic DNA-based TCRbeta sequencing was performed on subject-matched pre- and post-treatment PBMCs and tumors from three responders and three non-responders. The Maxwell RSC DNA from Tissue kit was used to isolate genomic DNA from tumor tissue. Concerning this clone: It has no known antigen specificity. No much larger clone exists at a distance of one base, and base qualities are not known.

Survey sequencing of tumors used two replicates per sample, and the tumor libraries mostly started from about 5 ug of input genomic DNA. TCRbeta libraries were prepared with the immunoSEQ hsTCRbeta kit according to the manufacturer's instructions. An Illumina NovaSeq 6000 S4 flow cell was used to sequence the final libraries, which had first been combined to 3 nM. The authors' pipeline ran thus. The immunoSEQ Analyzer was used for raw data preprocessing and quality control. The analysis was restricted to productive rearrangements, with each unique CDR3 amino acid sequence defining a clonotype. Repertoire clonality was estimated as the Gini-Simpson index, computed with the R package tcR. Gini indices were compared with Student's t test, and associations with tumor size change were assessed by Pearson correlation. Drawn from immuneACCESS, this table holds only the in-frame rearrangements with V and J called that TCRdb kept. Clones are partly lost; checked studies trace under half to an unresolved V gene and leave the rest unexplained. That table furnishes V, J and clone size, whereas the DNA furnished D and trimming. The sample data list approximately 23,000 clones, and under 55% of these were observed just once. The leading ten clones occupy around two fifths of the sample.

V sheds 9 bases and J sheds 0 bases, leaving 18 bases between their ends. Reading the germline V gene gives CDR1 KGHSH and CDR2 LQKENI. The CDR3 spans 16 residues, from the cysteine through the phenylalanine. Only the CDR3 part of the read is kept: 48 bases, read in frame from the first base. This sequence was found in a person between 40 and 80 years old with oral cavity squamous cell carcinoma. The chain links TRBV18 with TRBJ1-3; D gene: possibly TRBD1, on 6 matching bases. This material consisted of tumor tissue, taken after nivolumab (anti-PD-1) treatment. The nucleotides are TGTGCCAGTCGCGAACCGGGGGCCAGCTCTGGAAACACCATATATTTT. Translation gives CASREPGASSGNTIYF.